This T cell receptor beta chain was sequenced for a study of blood T cell repertoires in COVID-19. Across the whole study: COVID-19 samples, acute and convalescent, were from the United States, Italy and Spain. T cells, B-cell-depleted T cells, or PBMCs supplied cDNA or gDNA.

Trimming pared 6 bases from V and 1 base from J, leaving 18 bases between. The CDR3 has 16 amino acids. Germline CDR1 MNHEY, CDR2 SMNVEV (reference sequence). Original methodology: Scientists estimated how many nucleated cells there were by amplifying reference gene primers. TCRdb's table, derived via immunoSEQ multiplex PCR, lists solely in-frame clones and lacks some. The V and J calls and clone size are taken from that table; D and trimming were inferred from the DNA. The profile shows approximately 20,000 clones, approximately 91% of them singletons. This rearrangement joins TRBV27 to TRBJ1-1; D may be TRBD1 (6 bases). The specimen was peripheral blood. This TCR came from a human donor in a cohort sampled during active COVID-19. CDR3 coding DNA: TGTGCCAGCAGCCTGCAAGGGACATGGGGGAACACTGAAGCTTTCTTT. Encoded protein: CASSLQGTWGNTEAFF.